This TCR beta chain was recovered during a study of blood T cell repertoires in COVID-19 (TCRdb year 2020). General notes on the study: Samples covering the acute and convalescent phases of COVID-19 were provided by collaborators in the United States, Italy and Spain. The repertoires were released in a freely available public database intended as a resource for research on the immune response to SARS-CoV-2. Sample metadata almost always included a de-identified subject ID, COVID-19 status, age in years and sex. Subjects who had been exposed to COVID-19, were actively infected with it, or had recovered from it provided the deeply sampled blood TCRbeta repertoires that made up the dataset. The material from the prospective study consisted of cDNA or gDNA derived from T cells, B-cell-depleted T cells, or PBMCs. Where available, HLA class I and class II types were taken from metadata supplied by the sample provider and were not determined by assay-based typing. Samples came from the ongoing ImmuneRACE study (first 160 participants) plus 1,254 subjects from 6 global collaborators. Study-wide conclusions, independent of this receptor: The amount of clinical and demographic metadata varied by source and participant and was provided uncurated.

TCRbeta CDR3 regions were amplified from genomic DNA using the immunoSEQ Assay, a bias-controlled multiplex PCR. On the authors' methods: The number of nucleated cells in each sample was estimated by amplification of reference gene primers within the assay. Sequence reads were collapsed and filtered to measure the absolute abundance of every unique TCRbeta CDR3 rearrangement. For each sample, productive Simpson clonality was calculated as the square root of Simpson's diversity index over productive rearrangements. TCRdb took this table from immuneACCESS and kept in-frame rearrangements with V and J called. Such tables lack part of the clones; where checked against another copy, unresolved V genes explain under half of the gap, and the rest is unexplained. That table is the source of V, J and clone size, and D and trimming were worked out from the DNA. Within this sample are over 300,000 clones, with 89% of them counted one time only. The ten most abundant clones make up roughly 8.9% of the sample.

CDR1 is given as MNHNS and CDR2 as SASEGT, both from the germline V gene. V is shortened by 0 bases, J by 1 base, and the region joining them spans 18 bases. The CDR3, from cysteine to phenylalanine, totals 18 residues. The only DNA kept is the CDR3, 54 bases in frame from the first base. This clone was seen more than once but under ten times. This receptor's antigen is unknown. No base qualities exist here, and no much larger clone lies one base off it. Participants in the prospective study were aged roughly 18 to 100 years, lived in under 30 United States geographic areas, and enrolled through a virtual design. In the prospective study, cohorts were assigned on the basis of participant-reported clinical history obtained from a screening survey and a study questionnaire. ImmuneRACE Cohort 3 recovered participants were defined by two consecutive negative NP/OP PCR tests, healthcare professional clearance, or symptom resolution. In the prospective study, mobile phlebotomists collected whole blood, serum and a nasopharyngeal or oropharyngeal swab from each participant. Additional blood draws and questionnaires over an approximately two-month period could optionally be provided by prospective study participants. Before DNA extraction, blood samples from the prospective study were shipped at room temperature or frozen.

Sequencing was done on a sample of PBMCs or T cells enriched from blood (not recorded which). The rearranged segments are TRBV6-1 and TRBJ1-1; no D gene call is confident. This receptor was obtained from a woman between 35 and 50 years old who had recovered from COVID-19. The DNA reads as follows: TGTGCCAGCAGTGAAGCTGGTGGCAGACTGGCGGGGAACACTGAAGCTTTCTTT. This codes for CASSEAGGRLAGNTEAFF.